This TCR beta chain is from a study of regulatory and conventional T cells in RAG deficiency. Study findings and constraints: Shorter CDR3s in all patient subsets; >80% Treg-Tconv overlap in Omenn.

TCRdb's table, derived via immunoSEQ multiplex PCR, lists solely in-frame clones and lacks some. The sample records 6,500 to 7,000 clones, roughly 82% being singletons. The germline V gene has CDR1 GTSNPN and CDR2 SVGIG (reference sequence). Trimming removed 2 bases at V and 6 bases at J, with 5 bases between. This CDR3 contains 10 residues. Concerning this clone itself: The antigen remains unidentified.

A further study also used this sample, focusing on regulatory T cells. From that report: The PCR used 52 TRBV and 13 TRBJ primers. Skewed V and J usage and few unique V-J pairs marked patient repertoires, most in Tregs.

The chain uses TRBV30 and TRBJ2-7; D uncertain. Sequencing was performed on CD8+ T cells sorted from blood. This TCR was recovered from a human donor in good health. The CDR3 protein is CAWSRGEQYF. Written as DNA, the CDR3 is TGTGCCTGGAGTCGAGGCGAGCAGTACTTC.